This T cell receptor beta chain was identified during a study of OX40 agonist ivuxolimab in advanced cancers. Study overall: Patient treatment consisted of intravenous ivuxolimab administration every 2 weeks at 0.01 to 10 mg/kg. Findings of the study overall: Relative to CD4+ cells, CD8+ T cells on average had more expanded clones.

Assay used: immunoSEQ multiplex PCR; TCRdb lists only in-frame clones, some missing. The sample holds 73,000 or so clones; around 86% are singletons and the top ten take approximately 0.72%. Worth noting for this clone: The antigen remains unidentified.

CDR1 and CDR2 (germline): SGHRS, YFSETQ. This CDR3 region has 17 residues. The ends lost 2 bases at V and 3 bases at J; junction bases unmatched: 7. This chain joins TRBV5-1 and TRBJ2-1, with 11 bases matching TRBD2. The sequence came from an adult with an advanced solid tumor such as melanoma, head and neck, liver or kidney cancer. Sequencing was performed on CD4+ or CD8+ T cells sorted from blood, taken in a trial of the OX40 agonist ivuxolimab. CDR3 DNA sequence: TGCGCCAGCAGCTTCGCCTCGGGGACTAGCGGCTACAATGAGCAGTTCTTC. Encoded protein: CASSFASGTSGYNEQFF.